Listed below are T cell receptor beta chains from one sample, sequenced in a study of blood T cell repertoires in COVID-19. Measured with immunoSEQ multiplex PCR; TCRdb has only the in-frame clones, and not every one. The profile covers some 58,000 clones, with about 81% appearing a single time and more than 30% taken by the ten largest. The sequencing sample was made of peripheral blood. These receptors were obtained from a man between 60 and 75 years old with COVID-19, enrolled during active disease. Both conserved end residues are part of each CDR3. D genes are given only for firm matches. Size tells how often a clone was seen (once, few, many) or the class of an expanded clone, and some rows leave it out.

- TRBJ1-1 - TRBV4-1 TGCGCCAGCAGCCGTACTTGGGCCACTGAAGCTTTCTTT CASSRTWATEAFF
- TRBJ2-7 TRBD1 TRBV19 TGTGCCAGTAGTAAACCGGGACAGGGGCGCTCCTACGAGCAGTACTTC CASSKPGQGRSYEQYF
- TRBJ1-4 TRBD1 TRBV5-6 TGTGCCAGCAGCTCGGGACAGATAAATGAAAAACTGTTTTTT CASSSGQINEKLFF
- TRBJ1-2 - TRBV9 TGTGCCAGCAGCGGAGAACTTTCGGCGGGATATGGGAGCTATGGCTACACCTTC CASSGELSAGYGSYGYTF
many TRBJ2-5 - TRBV18 TGTGCCAGCTCACCACCCCAAGACACGGGCGGGGAGACCCAGTACTTC CASSPPQDTGGETQYF
- TRBJ1-2 - TRBV29-1 TGCAGCGTCCATCCTGGGCCTGGCTACACCTTC CSVHPGPGYTF
- TRBJ2-1 - TRBV5-4 TGTGCCAGCAGCTCGGGACTCCCTAATGAGCAGTTCTTC CASSSGLPNEQFF
- TRBJ2-5 - TRBV18 TGTGCCAACTCCGTAACCCACACCGAGACCCAGTACTTC CANSVTHTETQYF
- TRBJ1-5 TRBD1 TRBV27 TGTGCCAGCAGTTTATCGGGACAGGGCCGCTCCCTAAGCAATCAGCCCCAGCATTTT CASSLSGQGRSLSNQPQHF
once TRBJ1-6 TRBD1 TRBV6-5 TGTGCCAGCGGGACAGGGACCTATAATTCACCCCTCCACTTT CASGTGTYNSPLHF
- TRBJ1-4 - TRBV3-1/TRBV3-2 TGTGCCAGCAGCCAAGAGGCGTGGGGGGCTAATGAAAAACTGTTTTTT CASSQEAWGANEKLFF
- TRBJ2-3 TRBD2 TRBV5-4 TGTGCCAGCAGCTATGGGGGGGGAGGGCCGCTACAAGATACGCAGTATTTT CASSYGGGGPLQDTQYF
once TRBJ2-3 - TRBV11-1 TGTGCCAGCAGCTTAGCCCGTCCCCCAGATACGCAGTATTTT CASSLARPPDTQYF
- TRBJ2-2 - TRBV4-3 TGCGCCAGCAGCCAAGTGGGGGCAGGAGTCAACACCGGGGAGCTGTTTTTT CASSQVGAGVNTGELFF
few TRBJ1-6 - TRBV10-3 TGTGCCATCAGTGAACAGCCTAGGGGGACGAATTCACCCCTCCACTTT CAISEQPRGTNSPLHF
- TRBJ2-2 - TRBV6-5 TGTGCCAGCAGTATAGTTGGCACCGGGGAGCTGTTTTTT CASSIVGTGELFF
- TRBJ1-2 TRBD1 TRBV6-5 TGTGCCAGCAGGAGTGAGGGACAGGGTAGCTATGGCTACACCTTC CASRSEGQGSYGYTF
- TRBJ1-2 - TRBV15 TGTGCCACCAGCAGAGAGGGCGGGGGATATGGCTACACCTTC CATSREGGGYGYTF
- TRBJ2-1 TRBD2 TRBV9 TGTGCCAGCAGCGTAGAACCTAGCGGGAGCTCCTACAATGAGCAGTTCTTC CASSVEPSGSSYNEQFF
- TRBJ2-3 TRBD2 TRBV7-2 TGTGCCAGCAGCTTAGGCGGACTAGCGGGGCAAAATACGCAGTATTTT CASSLGGLAGQNTQYF
once TRBJ1-4 - TRBV2 TGTGCCAGCAGTGCTTGGGCGGGACCCTTGGGGGAACTGTTTTTT CASSAWAGPLGELFF
once TRBJ1-2 TRBD1 TRBV4-1 TGCGCCAGCAGCCAAGATCCCACCTTCCCCGTCACAGGGGGCCGCGGCTACACCTTC CASSQDPTFPVTGGRGYTF
- TRBJ2-5 - TRBV19 TGTGCCAGTAGTATGCAGGGGGAGACCCAGTACTTC CASSMQGETQYF
- TRBJ1-1 TRBD1 TRBV18 TGTGCCAGCTCACCTCAAGGACAGGGGGCCGTGGCAACTGAAGCTTTCTTT CASSPQGQGAVATEAFF
- TRBJ1-1 - TRBV2 TGTGCCAGCAGTCGCGGGGACACTGAAGCTTTCTTT CASSRGDTEAFF
- TRBJ2-7 TRBD1 TRBV9 TGTGCCAGCAGCGGACAGGGTGGGTACGAGCAGTACTTC CASSGQGGYEQYF
- TRBJ1-2 - TRBV5-1 TGCGCCAGCAGCCCTTACCAGACAGCTAACTATGGCTACACCTTC CASSPYQTANYGYTF
- TRBJ1-6 TRBD1 TRBV2 TGTGCCAGCAGTGACCGGGACAGACCCCTCCACTTT CASSDRDRPLHF
- TRBJ2-3 - TRBV27 TGTGCCAGCAGTTTATCAGGGGGGGGCCAAGATACGCAGTATTTT CASSLSGGGQDTQYF
- TRBJ2-2 - TRBV5-1 TGCGCCAGCAGCTTGGCCAACCGGGTCGTAGGCACCGGGGAGCTGTTTTTT CASSLANRVVGTGELFF
- TRBJ1-5 - TRBV27 TGTGCCAGCAGTACCGCGCAGGGAGGCGGTCAGCCCCAGCATTTT CASSTAQGGGQPQHF
- TRBJ2-7 TRBD1 TRBV6-6 TGTGCCGCAGGGGGGACAGGGCTTTACGAGCAGTACTTC CAAGGTGLYEQYF
- TRBJ1-1 - TRBV6-1 TGTGCCAGCAGTGAATCCTCTGGGGGGGTATTGAACACTGAAGCTTTCTTT CASSESSGGVLNTEAFF
- TRBJ2-7 - TRBV12-3/TRBV12-4 TGTGCCAGCAGTCAAAGCCAGGGCTACGAGCAGTACTTC CASSQSQGYEQYF
- TRBJ2-2 TRBD1 TRBV6-5 TGTGCCAGCAACCCGGGACAGTACACCGGGGAGCTGTTTTTT CASNPGQYTGELFF
- TRBJ2-1 - TRBV13 TGTGCCAGCAGCTTCCGGGACACTTACAATGAGCAGTTCTTC CASSFRDTYNEQFF
- TRBJ2-7 TRBD1 TRBV2 TGTGCCATCGCGACAGGGGCGCCCTACGAGCAGTACTTC CAIATGAPYEQYF
- TRBJ2-3 - TRBV6-5 TGTGCCAGCAGCCAACGGGAAAATACGCAGTATTTT CASSQRENTQYF
- TRBJ2-2 - TRBV6-5 TGTGCCAGCACAGGCGCCACCGGGGAGCTGTTTTTT CASTGATGELFF
- TRBJ2-7 - TRBV6-6 TGTGCCAGCAGTTACGAGGCAGAAGCCTACGAGCAGTACTTC CASSYEAEAYEQYF
- TRBJ1-1 TRBD1 TRBV4-1 TGCGCCAGCAGCCAAACGCAGGGGGCGAACACTGAAGCTTTCTTT CASSQTQGANTEAFF
once TRBJ2-3 - TRBV5-4 TGTGCCAGCAGCTTGCGCGGCACAGATACGCAGTATTTT CASSLRGTDTQYF
- TRBJ2-7 TRBD1 TRBV19 TGTGCCAGTAGTGTCCAGGGGGCCTACGAGCAGTACTTC CASSVQGAYEQYF
- TRBJ2-5 TRBD1 TRBV5-8 TGTGCCAGCAGCCTCACAGGGGTGGGGACCCAGTACTTC CASSLTGVGTQYF
- TRBJ2-1 TRBD1 TRBV6-5 TGTGCCAGCACCCCGACAGGGGGCTCCTACAATGAGCAGTTCTTC CASTPTGGSYNEQFF
- TRBJ2-1 - TRBV9 TGTGCCAGCAGCGTAGATCTCGGAGCCGGAGTTAGGAATGAGCAGTTCTTC CASSVDLGAGVRNEQFF
- TRBJ2-2 TRBD1 TRBV5-1 TGCGCCAGCAGCTCCGGGACAGGGAACACCGGGGAGCTGTTTTTT CASSSGTGNTGELFF
- TRBJ2-1 TRBD2 TRBV5-1 TGCGCCAGCACCCTCACCGGGGCTAGCGGGAGGCTGGGTGAGCAGTTCTTC CASTLTGASGRLGEQFF
- TRBJ2-5 - TRBV18 TGTGCCAGCTCACCGAGTCTAGCCCAAGAGACCCAGTACTTC CASSPSLAQETQYF
once TRBJ2-7 - TRBV6-1 TGTGCCAGCAGTGAACAACCCCAGGGACTCTCCTACGAGCAGTACTTC CASSEQPQGLSYEQYF
many TRBJ1-1 - TRBV15 TGTGCCACCAGCAGATCCGGGATTGAAGCTTTCTTT CATSRSGIEAFF
- TRBJ1-5 - TRBV19 TGTGCCAGTAGCGGCCAGGGGCAGACCAATCAGCCCCAGCATTTT CASSGQGQTNQPQHF
- TRBJ2-6 TRBD1 TRBV6-2/TRBV6-3 TGTGCCAGCAGTCCGATTCAGGGGGCGCCCCGGTCTGGGGCCAACGTCCTGACTTTC CASSPIQGAPRSGANVLTF
- TRBJ2-7 - TRBV12-3/TRBV12-4 TGTGCCAGCAGTTTTGGGGCAGCCCCCGAGCAGTACTTC CASSFGAAPEQYF
- TRBJ2-2 TRBD2 TRBV4-3 TGCGCCAGCAGCCAAGCCGGGACTAGCGGGACCGCGAACACCGGGGAGCTGTTTTTT CASSQAGTSGTANTGELFF
few TRBJ2-7 TRBD2 TRBV7-9 TGTGCCAGCAGCCGACCTAGACTAGCGGGGGACGGAGGGGAGCAGTACTTC CASSRPRLAGDGGEQYF
medium-sized TRBJ2-7 - TRBV5-4 TGTGCCAGCAGCTTTTTTCCAGGGGTGGTCTACGAGCAGTACTTC CASSFFPGVVYEQYF
once TRBJ2-4 TRBD1 TRBV2 TGTGCCAGCCTGGGACAGGGCGGACATAACATTCAGTACTTC CASLGQGGHNIQYF
few TRBJ1-1 TRBD1 TRBV15 TGTGCCACCAGCAGGGAAAACAGGGGGACTGAAGCTTTCTTT CATSRENRGTEAFF